Listed below are T cell receptor beta chains from one sample, sequenced in a study of PD-1 blockade in mismatch repair-deficient tumors. Here immunoSEQ multiplex PCR was the method, and the copy in TCRdb shows in-frame clones only, minus some. Of some 50,000 clones detected, approximately 80% appear once; the ten largest clones hold 3% to 4%. The material was PBMCs, obtained before pembrolizumab treatment. These receptors all stem from an adult with mismatch repair-deficient cancer. Both conserved end residues are part of each CDR3. A D gene is named only where the DNA matches it firmly.

V	J	D	CDR3
TRBV23-1	TRBJ2-7	NA	CASSQGVQQDNYEQYF
TRBV2	TRBJ2-2	NA	CASRRLGVSTGELFF
TRBV5-6	TRBJ1-3	NA	CASSPGHRAGNTIYF
TRBV4-3	TRBJ2-7	TRBD2	CASSQGSTGGDYEQYF
TRBV29-1	TRBJ2-5	NA	CSVGLGGKSYQETQYF
TRBV7-2	TRBJ1-5	TRBD1	CASSLEDRANQPQHF
TRBV11-3	TRBJ2-1	TRBD2	CASSLLSGGGDVEQFF
TRBV28	TRBJ2-7	NA	CASSLTYEQYF
TRBV6-1	TRBJ2-1	NA	CASSEVDVINEQFF
TRBV5-1	TRBJ2-2	NA	CATGTGAGELFF
TRBV6-5	TRBJ1-3	NA	CASSHDSYAIYF
TRBV2	TRBJ1-1	NA	CASTVNTEAFF
TRBV29-1	TRBJ2-2	TRBD1	CSVVTGDTGELFF
TRBV7-9	TRBJ2-7	NA	CASSQDYYEQYF
TRBV5-4	TRBJ2-1	NA	CASSLAEEQFF
TRBV5-6	TRBJ2-7	TRBD2	CASSLLSSGAFSYEQYF
TRBV9	TRBJ2-1	NA	CASSVGTYNEQFF